This entry is about one T cell receptor (beta chain). CDR1 and CDR2 (germline): MGHRA, YSYEKL. CDR3 length: 20 residues. V gave up 4 bases and J gave up 7 bases; unmatched junction bases: 21. In the authors' methods: Reference gene primer amplification yielded estimated nucleated cell counts. The repertoire was sequenced with immunoSEQ multiplex PCR; TCRdb's copy has only in-frame clones and lacks some. V, J and clone size reflect that table, while D and trimming were determined from the DNA. The sample lists roughly 200,000 clones, approximately 83% occurring once. The entry originates in a study of blood T cell repertoires in COVID-19. The wider study: From the United States, Italy and Spain came samples of acute and convalescent COVID-19. The analysed material was cDNA or gDNA that came from T cells, B-cell-depleted T cells, or PBMCs.

The chain uses TRBV4-1 and TRBJ2-1, with TRBD1 matching over 11 bases. This TCR was recovered from a human donor with active or convalescent COVID-19. The donor label of this sample is uncertain. The sequenced sample consisted of peripheral blood. The CDR3 nucleotides read TGCGCCAGCAGCCCCCGGGACAGGGGGACCGGCGGGAGAGGTAAAAATGAGCAGTTCTTC. It specifies CASSPRDRGTGGRGKNEQFF.